Presented here are 4 T cell receptor beta chains from one specimen sequenced in a study of beta chain features in type 1 diabetes. Expressed TCRB transcripts were sequenced because the isolated RNA had all been reverse transcribed beforehand. Measured with immunoSEQ multiplex PCR; TCRdb has only the in-frame clones, and not every one. The data hold about 930,000 clones, with about a sixth observed a single time. The sample comprised naive CD4+ T cells from blood. The receptors come from a woman aged 18-29 years in good health.

This clone was detected a few times. The genes are TRBV19 and TRBJ2-5; D tentatively reads TRBD1 or TRBD2 (5 bases each). CDR1 LNHDA and CDR2 SQIVND come from the germline V gene (reference sequence). CDR3 length: 15 amino acids. Deletions cut 4 bases from V and 3 bases from J, with 15 bases between. CDR3 DNA sequence: TGTGCCAGTAGTAGTCTCGGGACGGAGAAAGAGACCCAGTACTTC. It specifies CASSSLGTEKETQYF.

The table lists this clone with a few counts. This sequence joins TRBV15 and TRBJ2-7, with 9 bases that match TRBD2. The CDR3 sequence is 15 residues long. V was clipped by 2 bases and J by 0 bases; unmatched bases: 2. Germline assignment: CDR1 LNHNV and CDR2 YYDKDF (reference sequence). CDR3 loop: CATSRTSGLSYEQYF. The CDR3 DNA reads TGTGCCACCAGCAGAACTAGCGGGCTCTCCTACGAGCAGTACTTC.

The CDR3 is CASSFLYGRETQYF. The CDR3 bases are TGTGCCAGCAGCTTTCTTTATGGCCGGGAGACCCAGTACTTC. This chain links TRBV7-9 with TRBJ2-5; D uncertain. Germline-derived CDR1 and CDR2 are SEHNR and FQNEAQ (reference sequence). The CDR3 contains 14 residues. V was clipped by 3 bases and J by 5 bases, with 13 bases between them.

This chain connects TRBV28 to TRBJ2-5; no reliable D call. The J call may be faulty, since TRBJ2-7 better matches the DNA end. This CDR3 has 13 residues. The V gene's germline CDR1 is MDHEN and CDR2 SYDVKM. CDR3 protein: CASSLSSSLEQYF. Here the CDR3 DNA reads TGTGCCAGCAGTTTATCCAGCTCTCTCGAGCAGTACTTC.